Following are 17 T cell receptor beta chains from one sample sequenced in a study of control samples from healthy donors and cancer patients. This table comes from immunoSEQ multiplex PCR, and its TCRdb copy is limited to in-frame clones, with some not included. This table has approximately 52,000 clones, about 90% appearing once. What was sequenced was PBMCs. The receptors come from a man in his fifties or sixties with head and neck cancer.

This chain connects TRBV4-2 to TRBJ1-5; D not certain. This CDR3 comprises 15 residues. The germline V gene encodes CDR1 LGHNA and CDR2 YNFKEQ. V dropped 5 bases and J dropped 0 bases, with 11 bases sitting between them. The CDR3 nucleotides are TGTGCCAGCAGCGTACGCCTCTATAGCAATCAGCCCCAGCATTTT. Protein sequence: CASSVRLYSNQPQHF.

CDR3 amino acids: CASSPWESHNEQFF. In nucleotides, the CDR3 is TGTGCCAGCAGCCCCTGGGAGAGCCACAATGAGCAGTTCTTC. The V gene is TRBV6-6, the J gene TRBJ2-1; tentative D call: TRBD2 (5 bases). Germline lookup yields CDR1 MNHNY and CDR2 SVGAGI (reference sequence). The length of the CDR3 is 14 residues. With 6 bases removed from V and 5 bases from J, the gap between germline ends came to 14 bases.

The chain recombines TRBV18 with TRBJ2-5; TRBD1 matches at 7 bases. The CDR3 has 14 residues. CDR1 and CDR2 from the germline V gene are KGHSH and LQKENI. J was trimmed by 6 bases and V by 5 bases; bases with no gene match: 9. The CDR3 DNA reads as TGTGCCAGCTCAGGGGCTTGGGACAGCCAGACCCAGTACTTC. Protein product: CASSGAWDSQTQYF.

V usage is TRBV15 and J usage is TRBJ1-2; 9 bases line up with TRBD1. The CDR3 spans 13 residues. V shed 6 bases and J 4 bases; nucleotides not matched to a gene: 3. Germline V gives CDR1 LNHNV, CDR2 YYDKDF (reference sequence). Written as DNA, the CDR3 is TGTGCCACCAGTGCGGGACAGGGCTATGGCTACACCTTC. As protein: CATSAGQGYGYTF.

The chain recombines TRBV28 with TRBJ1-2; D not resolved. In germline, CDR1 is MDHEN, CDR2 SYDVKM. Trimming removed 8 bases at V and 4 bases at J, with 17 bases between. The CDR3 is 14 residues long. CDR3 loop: CASLTPDRGYGYTF. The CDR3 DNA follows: TGTGCCAGCCTAACCCCCGATCGGGGCTATGGCTACACCTTC.

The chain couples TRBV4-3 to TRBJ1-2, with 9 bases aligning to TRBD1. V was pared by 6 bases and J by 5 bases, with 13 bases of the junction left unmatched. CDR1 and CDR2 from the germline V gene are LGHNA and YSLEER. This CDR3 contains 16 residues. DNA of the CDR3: TGCGCCAGCAGTCCGGGACAGGGCCCGTCAACGTATGGCTACACCTTC. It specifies CASSPGQGPSTYGYTF.

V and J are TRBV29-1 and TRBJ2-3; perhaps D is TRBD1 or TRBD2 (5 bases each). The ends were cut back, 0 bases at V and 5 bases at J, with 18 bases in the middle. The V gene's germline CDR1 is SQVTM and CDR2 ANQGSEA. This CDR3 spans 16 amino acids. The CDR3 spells CSVEDWDPGAKDTQYF. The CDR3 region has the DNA TGCAGCGTTGAAGATTGGGACCCTGGAGCTAAAGATACGCAGTATTTT.

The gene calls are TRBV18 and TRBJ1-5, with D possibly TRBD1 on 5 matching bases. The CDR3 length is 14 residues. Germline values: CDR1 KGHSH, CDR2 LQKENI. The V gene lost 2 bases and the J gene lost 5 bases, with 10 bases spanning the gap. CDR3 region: CASSPSGSHQPQHF. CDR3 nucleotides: TGTGCCAGCTCACCATCAGGGTCCCATCAGCCCCAGCATTTT.

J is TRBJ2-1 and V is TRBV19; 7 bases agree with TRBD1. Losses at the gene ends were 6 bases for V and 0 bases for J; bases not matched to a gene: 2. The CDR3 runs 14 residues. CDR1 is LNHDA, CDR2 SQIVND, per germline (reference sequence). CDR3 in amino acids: CASSRDSSYNEQFF. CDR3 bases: TGTGCCAGTAGCCGGGACAGCTCCTACAATGAGCAGTTCTTC.

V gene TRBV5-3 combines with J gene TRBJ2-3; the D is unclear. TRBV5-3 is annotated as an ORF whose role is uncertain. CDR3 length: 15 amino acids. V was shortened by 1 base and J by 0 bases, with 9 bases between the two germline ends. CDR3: CARSLCAESTDTQYF. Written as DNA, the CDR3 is TGTGCCAGAAGCTTGTGCGCGGAGAGCACAGATACGCAGTATTTT.

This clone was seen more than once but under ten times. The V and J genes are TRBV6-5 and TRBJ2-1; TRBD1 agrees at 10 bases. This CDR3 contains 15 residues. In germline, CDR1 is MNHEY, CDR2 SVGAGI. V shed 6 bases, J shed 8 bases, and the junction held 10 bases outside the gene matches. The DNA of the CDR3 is TGTGCCAGCAGCTGGACAGGGGGGACCTCGGATGAGCAGTTCTTC. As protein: CASSWTGGTSDEQFF.

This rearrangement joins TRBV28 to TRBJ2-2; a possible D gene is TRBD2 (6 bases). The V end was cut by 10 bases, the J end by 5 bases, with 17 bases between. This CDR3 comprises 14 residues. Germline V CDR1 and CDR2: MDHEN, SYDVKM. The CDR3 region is CATLRGRGTGELFF. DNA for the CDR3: TGTGCCACCTTGCGGGGAAGAGGGACCGGGGAGCTGTTTTTT.

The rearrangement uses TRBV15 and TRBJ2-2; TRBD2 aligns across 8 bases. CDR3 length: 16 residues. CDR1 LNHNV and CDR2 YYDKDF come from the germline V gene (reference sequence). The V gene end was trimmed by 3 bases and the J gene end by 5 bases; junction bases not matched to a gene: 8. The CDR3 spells CATSSRAGVSTGELFF. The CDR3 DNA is TGTGCCACCAGCAGTCGAGCGGGAGTTTCGACCGGGGAGCTGTTTTTT.

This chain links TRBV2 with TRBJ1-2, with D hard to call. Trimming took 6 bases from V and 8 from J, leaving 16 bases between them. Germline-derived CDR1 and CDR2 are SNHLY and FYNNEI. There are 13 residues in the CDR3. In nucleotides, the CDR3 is TGTGCCAGCAGGGGAGGGCAGGCCCTCGGCTACACCTTC. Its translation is CASRGGQALGYTF.

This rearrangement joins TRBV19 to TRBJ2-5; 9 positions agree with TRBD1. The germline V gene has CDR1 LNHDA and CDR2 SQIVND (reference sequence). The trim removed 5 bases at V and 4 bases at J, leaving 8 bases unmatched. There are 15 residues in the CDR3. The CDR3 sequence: CASSGDREGSETQYF. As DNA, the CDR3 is TGTGCCAGTAGTGGGGACAGGGAGGGATCAGAGACCCAGTACTTC. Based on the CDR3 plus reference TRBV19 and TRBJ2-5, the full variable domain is DGGITQSPKYLFRKEGQNVTLSCEQNLNHDAMYWYRQDPGQGLRLIYYSQIVNDFQKGDIAEGYSVSREKKESFPLTVTSAQKNPTAFYLCASSGDREGSETQYFGPGTRLLVL.

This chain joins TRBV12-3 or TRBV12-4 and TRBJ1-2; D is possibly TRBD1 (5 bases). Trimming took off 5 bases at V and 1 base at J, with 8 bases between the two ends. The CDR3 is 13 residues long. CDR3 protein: CASSPDSNYGYTF. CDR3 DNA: TGTGCCAGCAGTCCCGACAGTAACTATGGCTACACCTTC.

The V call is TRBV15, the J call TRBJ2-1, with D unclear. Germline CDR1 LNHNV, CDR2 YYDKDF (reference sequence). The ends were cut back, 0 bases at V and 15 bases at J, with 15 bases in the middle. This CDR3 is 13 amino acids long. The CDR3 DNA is TGTGCCACCAGCAGAGATCTCAACGGCCAGGTGTTCTTC. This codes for CATSRDLNGQVFF.